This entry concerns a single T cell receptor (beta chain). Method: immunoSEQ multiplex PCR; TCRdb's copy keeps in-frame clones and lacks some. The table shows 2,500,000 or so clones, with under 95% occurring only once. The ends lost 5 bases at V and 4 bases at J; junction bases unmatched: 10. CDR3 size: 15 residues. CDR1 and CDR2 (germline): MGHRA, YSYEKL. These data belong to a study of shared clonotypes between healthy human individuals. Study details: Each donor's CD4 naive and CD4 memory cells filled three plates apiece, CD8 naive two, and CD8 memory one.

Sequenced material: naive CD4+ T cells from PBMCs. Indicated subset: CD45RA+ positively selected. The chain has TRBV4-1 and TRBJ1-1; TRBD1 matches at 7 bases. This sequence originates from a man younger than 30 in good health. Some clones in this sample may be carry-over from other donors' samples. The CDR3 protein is CASSVMTGRRTEAFF. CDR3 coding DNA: TGCGCCAGCAGCGTCATGACAGGGAGGCGCACTGAAGCTTTCTTT.